Included here is one T cell receptor beta chain sequence, with context. Antigen: not known. Researchers made TCR beta libraries via UMI-labeled 5' RACE. TCRdb re-called the 5' RACE reads; every CDR3 protein appears as one record, without DNA. The repertoire table contains around 6,500 distinct CDR3 sequences. The data are from a study of human CD8 memory T cell subsets. Study-level points and caveats: Chao1 estimates indicated that stem-like memory T cells may be more diverse than precursor exhausted T cells. There was only minimal overlap between the repertoires of stem-like memory and precursor exhausted T cells.

The CDR3 is 13 amino acids. Germline-derived CDR1 and CDR2 are ENHRY and SYGVKD. The authors defined TPEX cells as CCR7+ PD-1+ TIGIT+ early memory CD8+ T cells carrying exhausted-like traits. Total CD8+ T cells were enriched by negative magnetic separation. This sequence was found in a human donor in good health. Sequencing was performed on CD8+ T cells from PBMCs. The chain couples TRBV10-3 to TRBJ2-7; the D call of TRBD2 rests on TCRdb alone, since no DNA is present to check it. The CDR3 reads CATLGGDSYEQYF.